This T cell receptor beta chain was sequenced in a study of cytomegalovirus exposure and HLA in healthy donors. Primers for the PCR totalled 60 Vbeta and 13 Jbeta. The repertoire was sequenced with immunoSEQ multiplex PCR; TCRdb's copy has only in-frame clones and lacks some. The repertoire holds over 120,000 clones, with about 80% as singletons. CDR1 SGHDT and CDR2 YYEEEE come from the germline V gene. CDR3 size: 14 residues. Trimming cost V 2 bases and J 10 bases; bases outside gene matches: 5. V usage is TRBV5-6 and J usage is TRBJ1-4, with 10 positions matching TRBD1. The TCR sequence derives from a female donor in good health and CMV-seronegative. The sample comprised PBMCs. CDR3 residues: CASSFDRGRGKLFF. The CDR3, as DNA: TGTGCCAGCAGCTTTGACAGGGGGCGAGGAAAACTGTTTTTT. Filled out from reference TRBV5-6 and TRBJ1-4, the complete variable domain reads DAGVTQSPTHLIKTRGQQVTLRCSPKSGHDTVSWYQQALGQGPQFIFQYYEEEERQRGNFPDRFSGHQFPNYSSELNVNALLLGDSALYLCASSFDRGRGKLFFGSGTQLSVL.